This TCR beta chain was sequenced for a study of T cells after yellow fever vaccination. Study observations and caveats: Clonotypes found in both CD4 and CD8 compartments made up a small share. From the bulk population, abundant clonotypes could contaminate and appear within FACS-sorted repertoires.

The germline CDR1 and CDR2 sequences are MNHEY and SVGEGT. The CDR3 spans 14 residues. Template-switching 5'RACE yielded the TCR cDNA; a universal primer site and UMIs were added in the process. TCRdb re-derived calls from the 5' RACE reads in MiXCR, one entry per CDR3 protein. The sample consists of approximately 240,000 distinct CDR3 sequences, roughly 3.7% of them appearing once. This clonotype occurred many times. Its specificity is unknown. The J gene is TRBJ2-7, the V gene TRBV6-2 or TRBV6-3; the D is unclear. The sample consisted of PBMCs, taken 15 days after the yellow fever booster vaccination. This sequence was found in a man between 18 and 29 years old who received the YFV17D yellow fever vaccine. For the CDR3, the DNA is TGTGCCAGCAGGGCGATGTCGCGCTCCCACGAGCAGTACGTC. This translates into CASRAMSRSHEQYV.